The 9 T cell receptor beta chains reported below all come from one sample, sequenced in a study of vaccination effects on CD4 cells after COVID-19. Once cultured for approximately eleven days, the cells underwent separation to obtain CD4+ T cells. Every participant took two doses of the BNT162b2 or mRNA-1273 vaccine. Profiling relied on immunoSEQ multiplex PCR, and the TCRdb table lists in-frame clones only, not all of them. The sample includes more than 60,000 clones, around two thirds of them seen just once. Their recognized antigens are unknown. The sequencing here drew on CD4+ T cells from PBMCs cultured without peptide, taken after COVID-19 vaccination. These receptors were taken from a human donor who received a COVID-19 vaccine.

CDR3 sequence (DNA): TGCGCCAGCAGCTTGATTCCGGGGGGGGACACTGAAGCTTTCTTT. Its translation is CASSLIPGGDTEAFF. The chain carries TRBV5-1 and TRBJ1-1, with D perhaps TRBD1 (5 bases). CDR1 SGHRS and CDR2 YFSETQ come from the germline V gene. This CDR3 is built from 15 residues. The V and J ends lost 1 base and 3 bases respectively, with 13 bases between them.

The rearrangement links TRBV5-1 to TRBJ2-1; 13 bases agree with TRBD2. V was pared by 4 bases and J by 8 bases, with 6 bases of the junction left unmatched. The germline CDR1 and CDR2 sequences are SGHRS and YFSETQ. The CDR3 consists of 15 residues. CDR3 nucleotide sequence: TGCGCCAGCAGCCTCACTAGCGGGGGGGCCGATGAGCAGTTCTTC. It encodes CASSLTSGGADEQFF.

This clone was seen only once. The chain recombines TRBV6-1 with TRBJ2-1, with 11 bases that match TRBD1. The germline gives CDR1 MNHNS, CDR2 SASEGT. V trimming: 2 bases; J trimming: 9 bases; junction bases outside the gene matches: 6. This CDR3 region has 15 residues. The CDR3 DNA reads TGTGCCAGCAGTGAAATGGGGGGACAGGGGGTTGAGCAGTTCTTC. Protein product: CASSEMGGQGVEQFF.

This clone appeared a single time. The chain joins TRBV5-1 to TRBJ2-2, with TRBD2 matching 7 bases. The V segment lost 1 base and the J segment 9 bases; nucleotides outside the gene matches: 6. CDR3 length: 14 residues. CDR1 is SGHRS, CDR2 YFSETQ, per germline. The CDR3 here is CASSLTGGWRELFF. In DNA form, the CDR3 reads TGCGCCAGCAGCTTGACGGGGGGATGGCGGGAGCTGTTTTTT.

The DNA of the CDR3 is TGTGCCAGCAGAAAGGAACAGGCAAATGAAGCTTTCTTT. It codes for CASRKEQANEAFF. The V and J genes are TRBV12-3 or TRBV12-4 and TRBJ1-1, with D maybe TRBD1 (5 bases). The CDR3 has 13 amino acids. V lost 6 bases to trimming and J lost 7 bases, with 15 bases between them.

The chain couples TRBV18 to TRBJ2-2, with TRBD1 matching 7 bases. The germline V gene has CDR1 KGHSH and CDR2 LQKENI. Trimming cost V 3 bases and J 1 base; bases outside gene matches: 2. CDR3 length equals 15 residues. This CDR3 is CASSPGQMNTGELFF. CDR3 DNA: TGTGCCAGCTCACCGGGACAGATGAACACCGGGGAGCTGTTTTTT.

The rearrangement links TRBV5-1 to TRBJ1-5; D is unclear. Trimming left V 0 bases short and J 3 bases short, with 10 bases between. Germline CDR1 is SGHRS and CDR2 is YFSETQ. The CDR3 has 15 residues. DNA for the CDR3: TGCGCCAGCAGCTTGGATGGACCAGACAATCAGCCCCAGCATTTT. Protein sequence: CASSLDGPDNQPQHF.

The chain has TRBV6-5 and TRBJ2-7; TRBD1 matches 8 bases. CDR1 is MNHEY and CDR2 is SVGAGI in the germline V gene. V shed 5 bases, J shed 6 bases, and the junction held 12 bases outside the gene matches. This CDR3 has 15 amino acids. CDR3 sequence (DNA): TGTGCCAGCAGTACTTTCGTAGCAGGGGGCCGCGAGCAGTACGTC. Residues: CASSTFVAGGREQYV.

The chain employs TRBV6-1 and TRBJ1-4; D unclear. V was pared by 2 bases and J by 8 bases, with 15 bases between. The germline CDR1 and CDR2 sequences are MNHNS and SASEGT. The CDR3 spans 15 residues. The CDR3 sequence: CASSEFVSPEEKLFF. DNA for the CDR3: TGTGCCAGCAGTGAATTCGTCAGCCCTGAGGAAAAACTGTTTTTT.